This note documents a single T cell receptor (beta chain) sequence. Its antigen is undetermined. This record comes from a study of OX40 agonist ivuxolimab in advanced cancers. Overall study context: Patients were infused with ivuxolimab every 2 weeks at 0.01 to 10 mg/kg. Overall study findings and caveats: The average count of expanded clones was higher among CD8+ T cells than among CD4+. Partial responders at 0.1-3.0 mg/kg showed near-lowest clonal expansion.

The germline CDR1 and CDR2 sequences are GTSNPN and SVGIG (reference sequence). The CDR3 extends over 17 amino acids. V was trimmed by 1 base and J by 7 bases, leaving 20 bases between them. The method was immunoSEQ multiplex PCR; TCRdb's version includes in-frame clones alone and lacks a portion of them. The sample shows approximately 35,000 clones, about 74% of them seen only once. Specimen: CD4+ or CD8+ T cells sorted from blood, collected in a trial of the OX40 agonist ivuxolimab. This receptor was identified in an adult with an advanced solid tumor such as melanoma, head and neck, liver or kidney cancer. This chain connects TRBV30 to TRBJ1-6; D is possibly TRBD1 (6 bases). CDR3 DNA: TGTGCCTGGAGTGATGTGCGACAGGTTCAATCGAATTCACCCCTCCACTTT. Its protein product is CAWSDVRQVQSNSPLHF.